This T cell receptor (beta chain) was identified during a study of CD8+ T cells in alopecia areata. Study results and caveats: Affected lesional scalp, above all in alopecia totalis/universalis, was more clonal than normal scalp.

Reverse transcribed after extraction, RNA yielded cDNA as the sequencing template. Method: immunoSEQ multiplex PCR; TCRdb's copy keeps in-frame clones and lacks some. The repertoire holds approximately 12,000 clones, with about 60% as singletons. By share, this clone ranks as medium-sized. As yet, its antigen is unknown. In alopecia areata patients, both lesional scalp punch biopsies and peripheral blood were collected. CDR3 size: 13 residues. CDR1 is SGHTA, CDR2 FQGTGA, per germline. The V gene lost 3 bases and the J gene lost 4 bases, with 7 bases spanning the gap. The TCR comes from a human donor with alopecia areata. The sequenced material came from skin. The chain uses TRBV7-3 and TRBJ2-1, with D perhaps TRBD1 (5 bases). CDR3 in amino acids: CASSLDTYNEQFF. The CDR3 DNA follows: TGTGCCAGCAGCTTGGACACATACAATGAGCAGTTCTTC.